This T cell receptor beta chain was observed in a study of blood T cell repertoires in COVID-19. Assay: immunoSEQ multiplex PCR; the TCRdb copy retains only in-frame clones and omits some. The table shows about 170,000 clones, with around 80% occurring only once. While infection was still active, Seattle patients were enrolled and then followed longitudinally. The clonotype originates from a woman aged 70-85 years with COVID-19, enrolled during active disease. Sequenced input: peripheral blood.

In nucleotides, the CDR3 is TGTGCCAGCAGTTTCCCTCCGACCCAGTACTTC. Translating it yields CASSFPPTQYF. The V call is TRBV28, the J call TRBJ2-5; D gene ambiguous. Trimming left V 3 bases short and J 7 bases short, with 6 bases between. The germline V gene has CDR1 MDHEN and CDR2 SYDVKM. The CDR3 is made up of 11 amino acids.